These 16 T cell receptor beta chains were sequenced from one sample in a study of cytomegalovirus exposure and HLA in healthy donors. PCR primers comprised 60 Vbeta and 13 Jbeta primers. Assay: immunoSEQ multiplex PCR; the TCRdb copy retains only in-frame clones and omits some. The sample gives some 120,000 clones, around 81% of which show up once; about 2% is in the top ten. Specimen: PBMCs. These receptor sequences come from a woman between 35 and 50 years old in good health and CMV-seronegative.

This clone was counted once. The chain couples TRBV30 to TRBJ1-2; D is ambiguous. The length of the CDR3 is 14 residues. Trimming took off 0 bases at V and 1 base at J, with 9 bases between the two ends. Germline CDR1 reads GTSNPN; CDR2 reads SVGIG (reference sequence). CDR3: CAWSVCRLNYGYTF. CDR3 in DNA: TGTGCCTGGAGTGTCTGCAGACTTAACTATGGCTACACCTTC.

The chain recombines TRBV19 with TRBJ2-7; 8 positions agree with TRBD1. Germline assignment: CDR1 LNHDA and CDR2 SQIVND (reference sequence). The length of the CDR3 is 15 residues. Trimming at V came to 6 bases and at J to 4 bases, leaving 11 bases not matched to a gene. CDR3: CASSIKDRVEYEQYF. For the CDR3, the DNA is TGTGCCAGTAGCATAAAGGACAGGGTTGAGTACGAGCAGTACTTC. The variable domain in full, with the rest retrieved from reference TRBV19 and TRBJ2-7, is DGGITQSPKYLFRKEGQNVTLSCEQNLNHDAMYWYRQDPGQGLRLIYYSQIVNDFQKGDIAEGYSVSREKKESFPLTVTSAQKNPTAFYLCASSIKDRVEYEQYFGPGTRLTVT.

The CDR3 sequence: CASSAGTGNRQYSGNTIYF. CDR3 DNA: TGTGCCAGCTCAGCCGGGACAGGAAACCGCCAGTACTCTGGAAACACCATATATTTT. The genes are TRBV18 and TRBJ1-3, with 8 bases fitting TRBD1. CDR1 and CDR2 from the germline V gene are KGHSH and LQKENI. CDR3 length: 19 residues. V was clipped by 5 bases and J by 0 bases; unmatched bases: 15.

V usage is TRBV30 and J usage is TRBJ1-2, with D possibly TRBD1 on 5 matching bases. Trimming removed 0 bases from V and 3 bases from J, with 17 bases in between. This CDR3 has 16 residues. Germline V gene sequence: CDR1 GTSNPN, CDR2 SVGIG (reference sequence). Here the CDR3 reads CAWSVRTGSLHYGYTF. Written as DNA, the CDR3 is TGTGCCTGGAGTGTTCGTACAGGTAGTCTTCACTATGGCTACACCTTC. The full variable domain, rest sourced from reference TRBV30 and TRBJ1-2, is SQTIHQWPATLVQPVGSPLSLECTVEGTSNPNLYWYRQAAGRGLQLLFYSVGIGQISSEVPQNLSASRPQDRQFILSSKKLLLSDSGFYLCAWSVRTGSLHYGYTFGSGTRLTVV.

The chain employs TRBV7-2 and TRBJ2-7; the match to TRBD2 covers 8 bases. V was clipped by 7 bases and J by 1 base; unmatched bases: 6. Germline V gene data show CDR1 as SGHTA and CDR2 as FQGNSA. This CDR3 has 14 amino acids. CDR3 in DNA: TGTGCCAGCACCGGGGGGGGGTCTTCCTACGAGCAGTACTTC. It specifies CASTGGGSSYEQYF. Full variable domain (rest looked up from reference TRBV7-2 and TRBJ2-7): GAGVSQSPSNKVTEKGKDVELRCDPISGHTALYWYRQSLGQGLEFLIYFQGNSAPDKSGLPSDRFSAERTGGSVSTLTIQRTQQEDSAVYLCASTGGGSSYEQYFGPGTRLTVT.

The chain has TRBV13 and TRBJ2-5; D gene uncertain. The J call may be faulty, since TRBJ2-7 better matches the DNA end. CDR1 and CDR2 from the germline V gene are PRHDT and FYEKMQ (reference sequence). The CDR3 has 13 amino acids. CDR3 sequence: CASSLGHVYEQYF. Here the CDR3 DNA reads TGTGCCAGCAGCTTAGGTCACGTCTACGAGCAGTACTTC.

The rearrangement links TRBV5-8 to TRBJ2-7; D unclear. The CDR3 is 12 residues long. V was trimmed by 3 bases and J by 5 bases, leaving 9 bases between them. The germline V gene encodes CDR1 SGHTS and CDR2 YDEGEE. The CDR3 DNA reads as TGTGCCAGCAGCTCTCAGTATGACGAGCAGTACTTC. The encoded protein is CASSSQYDEQYF.

This chain joins TRBV11-2 and TRBJ2-3; unclear D gene. V was cut by 4 bases and J by 6 bases, with 5 bases left in between. Germline lookup yields CDR1 SGHAT and CDR2 FQNNGV. The CDR3 totals 11 residues. CDR3 sequence (DNA): TGTGCCAGCAGCTCCAGGGATACGCAGTATTTT. Protein sequence: CASSSRDTQYF.

The rearrangement uses TRBV7-8 and TRBJ2-3; 9 nucleotides align to TRBD1. The CDR3 extends over 15 amino acids. Trimming took 1 base from V and 4 from J; bases not matched to a gene: 3. Germline V lookup: CDR1 SGHVS, CDR2 FQNEAQ. The CDR3 DNA reads TGTGCCAGCAGCTTAGGGGACAGGGAGGCAGATACGCAGTATTTT. Its protein product is CASSLGDREADTQYF.

This sequence joins TRBV4-3 and TRBJ2-7, with TRBD2 matching 10 bases. Losses at the gene ends were 1 base for V and 6 bases for J; bases not matched to a gene: 9. The length of the CDR3 is 16 residues. Germline V gene sequence: CDR1 LGHNA, CDR2 YSLEER. The DNA for the CDR3 is TGCGCCAGCAGCCAAGCCTTAGCGGGAGGCTTGAGCGAGCAGTACTTC. Translated, it gives CASSQALAGGLSEQYF.

For the CDR3, the DNA is TGTGCCAGCAGCGTAGCGTCGGTGGGGGCGGATACGCAGTATTTT. Protein product: CASSVASVGADTQYF. The gene calls are TRBV9 and TRBJ2-3; D possibly corresponds to TRBD1 (6 bases). Germline V gene data show CDR1 as SGDLS and CDR2 as YYNGEE. V shed 0 bases and J shed 6 bases, with 14 bases lying between them. The CDR3 has 15 residues.

In this sample, this clone turned up once. CDR3 coding DNA: TGCGCCAGCAGCGGGACTAGCGCTTACAATGAGCAGTTCTTC. Its protein is CASSGTSAYNEQFF. The chain joins TRBV4-3 to TRBJ2-1, with TRBD2 matching over 10 bases. Trimming cost V 5 bases and J 4 bases; bases outside gene matches: 2. Germline values: CDR1 LGHNA, CDR2 YSLEER. This CDR3 contains 14 residues.

This sequence joins TRBV6-5 and TRBJ2-5, with D perhaps matching TRBD2 (6 bases). The DNA end is a closer match to TRBJ2-7, so the J assignment may be wrong. CDR1 MNHEY and CDR2 SVGAGI come from the germline V gene. This CDR3 is built from 13 residues. The CDR3 nucleotides are TGTGCCAGCAGCCGCGGGACTGATAACGAGCAGTACTTC. It yields the protein CASSRGTDNEQYF.

The chain carries TRBV19 and TRBJ2-2, with 8 bases that match TRBD2. Germline CDR1 reads LNHDA; CDR2 reads SQIVND (reference sequence). Unmatched junction bases numbered 6, after V lost 2 bases and J lost 4 bases. The CDR3 covers 16 residues. CDR3 DNA sequence: TGTGCCAGTAGTATACCCTCGGGGGGGATCACCGGGGAGCTGTTTTTT. Translating it yields CASSIPSGGITGELFF.

The chain couples TRBV2 to TRBJ1-3; D gene unclear. This CDR3 spans 14 amino acids. The germline V gene has CDR1 SNHLY and CDR2 FYNNEI. The ends were cut back, 4 bases at V and 1 base at J, with 8 bases in the middle. The CDR3 spells CASSVSGSGNTIYF. The CDR3 region has the DNA TGTGCCAGCAGTGTGTCGGGGTCTGGAAACACCATATATTTT.

This clone has only one observation. CDR3 sequence (DNA): TGTGCCAGCAGCTTAAACCCAGCTAGGGGCTACACCTTC. This gives the protein CASSLNPARGYTF. J is TRBJ1-2 and V is TRBV7-6; D is ambiguous. There are 13 residues in the CDR3. Germline assignment: CDR1 SGHVS and CDR2 FNYEAQ. V lost 2 bases to trimming and J lost 8 bases, with 12 bases between them.